This is a list of T cell receptor beta chains from one sample in a study of cytomegalovirus exposure and HLA in healthy donors. Sequencing was performed with immunoSEQ multiplex PCR; in TCRdb, only in-frame clones are kept and a portion is missing. The data show fewer than 130,000 clones, around 80% seen once. Sequencing was performed on PBMCs. The receptor source for this set is a woman aged 35 to 49 in good health and CMV-seronegative. Both conserved end residues are part of each CDR3. Fields, in order: clone size, J gene, V gene, D gene, CDR3 DNA, CDR3 protein. A D gene is named only where the DNA matches it firmly. Clone size appears in some rows only: once, few, many, or a class for an expanded clone.

>-|TRBJ2-3|TRBV7-2|TRBD1
TGTGCCAGCAGCTTAGCGGGACAGCGTAGCACAGATACGCAGTATTTT
CASSLAGQRSTDTQYF
>once|TRBJ2-5|TRBV30|TRBD2
TGTGCCTGGGGACCTAGCGGAGGAGAGACCCAGTACTTC
CAWGPSGGETQYF
>-|TRBJ2-1|TRBV4-3|-
TGCGCCAGCAGCCTGTCTTTTTACAATGAGCAGTTCTTC
CASSLSFYNEQFF
>once|TRBJ2-3|TRBV7-2|TRBD2
TGTGCCAGCAGCTTGGGGACTAGCGGGAGCACGCAGTATTTT
CASSLGTSGSTQYF
>-|TRBJ2-1|TRBV19|TRBD2
TGTGCCAGTAAACGAGCGGGAGCCTACAATGAGCAGTTCTTC
CASKRAGAYNEQFF
>few|TRBJ1-1|TRBV6-5|-
TGTGCCAGCAGTTACCGCGGACAGAACACTGAAGCTTTCTTT
CASSYRGQNTEAFF
>-|TRBJ2-1|TRBV4-1|TRBD1
TGCGCCAGCAGCCGAGACCCCCAGGACAGGGCCTACAATGAGCAGTTCTTC
CASSRDPQDRAYNEQFF
>-|TRBJ2-6|TRBV28|-
TGTGCCAGCAGAGCGATAGGTTCCGGGGCCAACGTCCTGACTTTC
CASRAIGSGANVLTF
>-|TRBJ1-2|TRBV11-2|-
TGTGCCAGCAGCCTTAGCCCGGACAGTCTTGACTATGGCTACACCTTC
CASSLSPDSLDYGYTF
>few|TRBJ2-3|TRBV7-9|TRBD2
TGTGCCAGCAGCTTTCCCTCTAGCGGGGACCCCCAATTTCGGGATACGCAGTATTTT
CASSFPSSGDPQFRDTQYF
>-|TRBJ2-2|TRBV7-9|TRBD1
TGTGCCAGCAGCTCAGGCTGGACAGGGGGCATCGGGGAGCTGTTTTTT
CASSSGWTGGIGELFF
>-|TRBJ2-2|TRBV28|TRBD2
TGTGCCAGCAGGGGAATCGGACTAGATGGTTGGGCCGGGGAGCTGTTTTTT
CASRGIGLDGWAGELFF
>-|TRBJ2-5|TRBV2|TRBD1
TGTGCCAAGAGGGACAGGGAAGAGACCCAGTACTTC
CAKRDREETQYF
>once|TRBJ2-2|TRBV19|-
TGTGCCAGTAGTACCAACTACTTTAAAACCGGGGAGCTGTTTTTT
CASSTNYFKTGELFF
>few|TRBJ2-6|TRBV6-1|TRBD2
TGTGCCAGCAGTGATAGCGGGAGGATATCTGGGGCCAACGTCCTGACTTTC
CASSDSGRISGANVLTF
>-|TRBJ2-7|TRBV11-2|TRBD2
TGTGCCAGCAGCTTAGGCAGGACTAGCGGGAGGGCCTACGAGCAGTACTTC
CASSLGRTSGRAYEQYF
>-|TRBJ2-1|TRBV5-1|TRBD2
TGCGCCAGCAGCTTGGAGGCGACTAGCGGGAACCCTTACAATGAGCAGTTCTTC
CASSLEATSGNPYNEQFF
>-|TRBJ1-4|TRBV7-9|TRBD1
TGTGCCAGCAGCTCGGGGACAGGGAGTGAAAAACTGTTTTTT
CASSSGTGSEKLFF
>-|TRBJ1-2|TRBV6-1|TRBD1
TGTGCCAGCACCCAGACAGGGGAGGACTATGGCTACACCTTC
CASTQTGEDYGYTF
>-|TRBJ2-1|TRBV4-3|TRBD2
TGCGCCAGCAGCCCCGGGACTAACTACAATGAGCAGTTCTTC
CASSPGTNYNEQFF
>-|TRBJ2-5|TRBV19|TRBD2
TGTGCCAGTAGTCCAGGGACTAAACGTCAAGAGACCCAGTACTTC
CASSPGTKRQETQYF
>few|TRBJ2-5|TRBV5-1|TRBD1
TGCGCCAGCAGCTATACAGGGGGAGAGACCCAGTACTTC
CASSYTGGETQYF
>-|TRBJ1-2|TRBV5-1|TRBD1
TGCGCCAGCAGCCCTCCGGGACAGCCTAACTATGGCTACACCTTC
CASSPPGQPNYGYTF
>-|TRBJ1-5|TRBV30|-
TGTGCCTGGAGTGTACATAAGGAGCAGCCCCAGCATTTT
CAWSVHKEQPQHF
>-|TRBJ2-1|TRBV9|-
TGTGCCAGCAGCCCAAACCCAGACAATGAGCAGTTCTTC
CASSPNPDNEQFF
>-|TRBJ2-3|TRBV28|TRBD2
TGTGCCAGCAGGGGACTAGCGGGAGGAACAGATACGCAGTATTTT
CASRGLAGGTDTQYF
>-|TRBJ2-7|TRBV10-3|-
TGTGCCATCACGGGGGAGAGCGGCGAGCAGTACTTC
CAITGESGEQYF
>-|TRBJ1-2|TRBV19|-
TGTGCCAGTATTGACAGAACTAACTATGGCTACACCTTC
CASIDRTNYGYTF
>-|TRBJ2-1|TRBV7-2|TRBD2
TGTGCCAGCAGCTTAACCGCGCCACGAGAGACTAGCGGACACAATGAGCAGTTCTTC
CASSLTAPRETSGHNEQFF
>-|TRBJ2-7|TRBV6-5|TRBD2
TGTGCCAGCCAACTAGCGGGAACCTACGAGCAGTACTTC
CASQLAGTYEQYF
>-|TRBJ1-5|TRBV28|TRBD1
TGTGCCAGCAGCCCCCAGACCGACAGGGTGGGGCAGCCCCAGCATTTT
CASSPQTDRVGQPQHF
>-|TRBJ2-1|TRBV9|-
TGTGCCAGCAGCGTGGGCGGGACGTACAATGAGCAGTTCTTC
CASSVGGTYNEQFF
>-|TRBJ1-1|TRBV30|TRBD1
TGTGCCTCCCCGGGCAGGGGGTTAGGGAGCACTGAAGCTTTCTTT
CASPGRGLGSTEAFF
>-|TRBJ2-1|TRBV30|-
TGTGCCTGGAGAGAAGACAGAAACAATGAGCAGTTCTTC
CAWREDRNNEQFF
>-|TRBJ2-7|TRBV10-1|-
TGCGCCAGCAGTGCGGGATACGAGCAGTACTTC
CASSAGYEQYF
>few|TRBJ1-2|TRBV19|-
TGTGCCAGTAGTGCACAGGGAGCCCATGGCTACACCTTC
CASSAQGAHGYTF
>-|TRBJ1-1|TRBV5-1|-
TGCGCCAGCAGCTCGAGGGTGGGGGGCACTGAAGCTTTCTTT
CASSSRVGGTEAFF
>-|TRBJ2-1|TRBV7-6|-
TGTGCCAGCAGCTTACTCGGTGCGGGGGAGCAGTTCTTC
CASSLLGAGEQFF
>-|TRBJ1-1|TRBV6-5|-
TGTGCCACCCAGGGAGGGATGAACACTGAAGCTTTCTTT
CATQGGMNTEAFF
>once|TRBJ2-1|TRBV20-1|-
TGCAGTGCCAGACCCTCGGGTGAGCAGTTCTTC
CSARPSGEQFF
>-|TRBJ2-2|TRBV6-6|-
TGTGCCAGCAGTACCCTGACTCACCAGTACACCGGGGAGCTGTTTTTT
CASSTLTHQYTGELFF
>-|TRBJ1-3|TRBV7-9|-
TGTGCCAGCAGCTCACCCCGGAGGGGTACGGGAAACACCATATATTTT
CASSSPRRGTGNTIYF
>-|TRBJ1-2|TRBV5-4|TRBD1
TGTGCCAGCAGCCCCGGGACAGTTGATGGCTACACCTTC
CASSPGTVDGYTF
>-|TRBJ1-2|TRBV15|-
TGTGCCACCAGCAGAGATGTGGGGACAATCTATGGCTACACCTTC
CATSRDVGTIYGYTF
>-|TRBJ1-2|TRBV27|TRBD1
TGTGCCAGCAGTTTATCGGCAGGGGGCGGCGGCTACACCTTC
CASSLSAGGGGYTF
>once|TRBJ2-7|TRBV6-6|TRBD1
TGTGCCAGCAGTGAGGGACAGGGGAACTACGAGCAGTACTTC
CASSEGQGNYEQYF
>-|TRBJ2-2|TRBV19|-
TGTGCCAGTAGACCCTACGGACAGTCCGGGGAGCTGTTTTTT
CASRPYGQSGELFF
>-|TRBJ2-7|TRBV7-9|TRBD2
TGTGCCAGCAGCTTAGCCCTAGCGGAACACTACGAGCAGTACTTC
CASSLALAEHYEQYF
>-|TRBJ2-3|TRBV13|TRBD2
TGTGCCAGCAGCTATACTAGCGGGAGGTATACGCAGTATTTT
CASSYTSGRYTQYF